The entry that follows covers one T cell receptor beta chain sequence. Its antigen is as yet unknown. 13 Jbeta primers and 60 Vbeta primers were used for the PCR. Per the original data handling: Unique TCR beta chains totaled around 86 million in a later count, with some 10 million of them shared. Generated by immunoSEQ multiplex PCR, the TCRdb table keeps only in-frame clones and is missing some. Clone size and the V and J calls come from that table; the DNA yielded D and trimming. The table includes approximately 170,000 clones, 60% to 80% detected once. The data were taken from a study of cytomegalovirus exposure and HLA in healthy donors. About the research overall: Sequencing of some 190 million T cells in an earlier analysis found 90 million to 120 million unique TCR beta sequences. Overall study results and limits: Later analysis demonstrated an association between a missense DCLRE1C variant and TCR beta V- and J-gene trimming. TRBV6-2, TRBV6-3 and some other V segments were unresolvable in 87-base-pair reads.

CDR3 length: 16 residues. Germline V gives CDR1 MDHEN, CDR2 SYDVKM. V was clipped by 3 bases and J by 9 bases; unmatched bases: 11. The chain carries TRBV28 and TRBJ2-1, with 10 bases identical to TRBD1. This receptor was obtained from a woman aged 25 to 45 in good health and CMV-seropositive. The sequenced material came from PBMCs. The CDR3 reads CASSLPGTGALGEQFF. The CDR3 DNA follows: TGTGCCAGCAGTTTGCCCGGGACAGGGGCGCTTGGTGAGCAGTTCTTC.